Shown below are 20 T cell receptor beta chains from a single sample sequenced in a study of blood T cell repertoires in COVID-19. Here immunoSEQ multiplex PCR was the method, and the copy in TCRdb shows in-frame clones only, minus some. Of nearly 100,000 clones in the sample, approximately 86% were seen once. The sequencing input was peripheral blood. The receptors derive from an elderly man with acute or convalescent COVID-19.

The genes are TRBV9 and TRBJ2-1, with a possible D match to TRBD2 (5 bases). This CDR3 region has 14 residues. The germline V gene has CDR1 SGDLS and CDR2 YYNGEE. V was trimmed by 0 bases and J by 10 bases, leaving 14 bases between them. The CDR3 DNA is TGTGCCAGCAGCGTAGGTCAAGCGGTTTCGGAGCAGTTCTTC. Translated: CASSVGQAVSEQFF.

This clone turned up a few times. Here the CDR3 reads CASSAQGQGNYNEQFF. The CDR3 nucleotides read TGTGCCAGCAGCGCTCAGGGACAGGGAAACTACAATGAGCAGTTCTTC. The chain employs TRBV7-3 and TRBJ2-1, with 9 bases matching TRBD1. V was pared by 5 bases and J by 3 bases, with 8 bases of the junction left unmatched. Germline V gene lookup returns CDR1 SGHTA and CDR2 FQGTGA. The CDR3 totals 16 residues.

The sample holds one count of this clone. The V and J genes are TRBV7-2 and TRBJ1-6; D is unclear. V was shortened by 5 bases and J by 7 bases, with 12 bases between the two germline ends. The CDR3 is made up of 14 amino acids. Germline V gives CDR1 SGHTA, CDR2 FQGNSA. The chain's CDR3 is CASSGVAENSPLHF. The CDR3 DNA reads as TGTGCCAGCAGCGGAGTGGCAGAAAATTCACCCCTCCACTTT.

The chain is built from TRBV5-1 and TRBJ2-7; 10 bases fit TRBD2. This CDR3 is built from 14 residues. The V segment lost 7 bases and the J segment 1 base; nucleotides outside the gene matches: 5. CDR1 is SGHRS, CDR2 YFSETQ, per germline. The CDR3 is CASGTSASSYEQYF. As DNA, the CDR3 is TGCGCCAGCGGGACTAGCGCCTCTTCCTACGAGCAGTACTTC.

The chain carries TRBV11-2 and TRBJ2-1; TRBD1 is a possible D gene (7 bases). CDR1 is SGHAT, CDR2 FQNNGV, per germline. The CDR3 has 14 residues. The V gene lost 4 bases and the J gene lost 2 bases, with 9 bases spanning the gap. The CDR3 reads CASSSGGTYNEQFF. CDR3 DNA: TGTGCCAGCAGCTCAGGGGGGACCTACAATGAGCAGTTCTTC. The full variable domain, rest sourced from reference TRBV11-2 and TRBJ2-1, is EAGVAQSPRYKIIEKRQSVAFWCNPISGHATLYWYQQILGQGPKLLIQFQNNGVVDDSQLPKDRFSAERLKGVDSTLKIQPAKLEDSAVYLCASSSGGTYNEQFFGPGTRLTVL.

V gene TRBV10-2 combines with J gene TRBJ1-6; D gene uncertain. The CDR3 length is 12 residues. Trimming removed 2 bases at V and 10 bases at J, with 6 bases between. The germline V gene has CDR1 WSHSY and CDR2 SAAADI. This CDR3 is CASSESISPLHF. CDR3 coding DNA: TGCGCCAGCAGTGAGAGCATCTCACCCCTCCACTTT.

This clone was recorded only once. The V and J genes are TRBV18 and TRBJ1-2, with 9 nucleotides matching TRBD1. CDR3 length: 16 residues. The V gene end was trimmed by 3 bases and the J gene end by 3 bases; junction bases not matched to a gene: 8. Germline V gene data show CDR1 as KGHSH and CDR2 as LQKENI. CDR3 sequence (DNA): TGTGCCAGCTCACCTCCCGGGACAGGGAGTTACTATGGCTACACCTTC. It translates to CASSPPGTGSYYGYTF.

This clone showed up just a few times. V and J are TRBV24-1 and TRBJ2-3; 14 nucleotides line up with TRBD2. V trimming: 3 bases; J trimming: 3 bases; junction bases outside the gene matches: 4. Germline CDR1 reads KGHDR; CDR2 reads SFDVKD. The length of the CDR3 is 17 residues. The CDR3 spells CATSDPGTSGRTDTQYF. CDR3 DNA: TGTGCCACCAGTGATCCCGGGACTAGCGGGAGAACAGATACGCAGTATTTT.

The rearrangement uses TRBV5-6 and TRBJ2-1; weak D call: TRBD2 (6 bases). V lost 4 bases and J 6 bases, leaving 23 bases between the germline ends. From germline, CDR1 is SGHDT and CDR2 YYEEEE. The CDR3 is made up of 17 amino acids. CDR3 DNA sequence: TGTGCCAGCAGCCCCCAGGGACGGGACTCATTTCGCAATGAGCAGTTCTTC. Translated, it gives CASSPQGRDSFRNEQFF.

The chain employs TRBV19 and TRBJ2-5, with TRBD1 identical over 9 bases. The CDR3 is made up of 14 amino acids. From germline, CDR1 is LNHDA and CDR2 SQIVND (reference sequence). Trimming removed 3 bases from V and 6 bases from J; junction bases left unmatched: 5. DNA of the CDR3: TGTGCCAGTAGTATCGGACAGGGGCGGAAGACCCAGTACTTC. As protein: CASSIGQGRKTQYF.

The rearrangement uses TRBV7-3 and TRBJ2-1; possibly TRBD1 for D (6 bases). Germline loops: CDR1 SGHTA, CDR2 FQGTGA. The CDR3 runs to 13 residues. Between the trimmed V and J ends, which lost 6 bases and 10 bases, there was a span of 16 bases. DNA for the CDR3: TGTGCCAGCAGTCGCGGCCTGGGGGCGGAGCAGTTCTTC. This gives the protein CASSRGLGAEQFF. The full variable domain, completed using reference TRBV7-3 and TRBJ2-1, is GAGVSQTPSNKVTEKGKYVELRCDPISGHTALYWYRQSLGQGPEFLIYFQGTGAADDSGLPNDRFFAVRPEGSVSTLKIQRTERGDSAVYLCASSRGLGAEQFFGPGTRLTVL.

The chain uses TRBV5-5 and TRBJ2-1, with D maybe TRBD2 (5 bases). This CDR3 region has 14 residues. CDR1 and CDR2 (germline): SGHKS, YYEKEE (reference sequence). Trimming stripped 0 bases from V and 6 bases from J, with 10 bases between. CDR3 sequence reads: CASSLGVRANEQFF. The CDR3, as DNA: TGTGCCAGCAGCTTGGGTGTGAGGGCCAATGAGCAGTTCTTC.

The table lists this clone with a count of one. The rearrangement joins TRBV28 to TRBJ1-5, with 8 positions matching TRBD1. CDR1 and CDR2 from the germline V gene are MDHEN and SYDVKM. CDR3 size: 14 residues. V lost 5 bases and J lost 6; bases outside the gene matches: 6. CDR3 in DNA: TGTGCCAGCAGTAATGGCAGGGGGCTTCAGCCCCAGCATTTT. Protein sequence: CASSNGRGLQPQHF.

The chain joins TRBV10-3 to TRBJ2-7; 11 bases match TRBD2. Germline trimming cut 6 bases from V and 7 bases from J; bases unmatched to any gene: 14. The CDR3 sequence is 16 residues long. Germline V gene lookup returns CDR1 ENHRY and CDR2 SYGVKD. CDR3 nucleotide sequence: TGTGCCATCAGGGGGGGGACTAGCGGAGCCCTTAAGGAGCAGTACTTC. Amino acids: CAIRGGTSGALKEQYF.

This rearrangement joins TRBV18 to TRBJ2-1; tentative D call: TRBD2 (6 bases). Germline-derived CDR1 and CDR2 are KGHSH and LQKENI. This CDR3 region has 16 residues. The V gene lost 0 bases and the J gene lost 0 bases, with 9 bases spanning the gap. CDR3 coding DNA: TGTGCCAGCTCACCACCAGTCGGGAGCTCCTACAATGAGCAGTTCTTC. Translating it yields CASSPPVGSSYNEQFF.

J is TRBJ1-2 and V is TRBV28; tentative D call: TRBD1 (6 bases). Germline V lookup: CDR1 MDHEN, CDR2 SYDVKM. The CDR3 runs to 15 residues. V lost 7 bases to trimming and J lost 7 bases, with 22 bases between them. The CDR3 loop is CASTSGAGIIGGYTF. The CDR3 nucleotides are TGTGCCAGCACCTCAGGGGCAGGGATAATAGGTGGCTACACCTTC.

V usage is TRBV19 and J usage is TRBJ1-1, with 10 bases identical to TRBD1. The CDR3 runs to 14 residues. The ends lost 3 bases at V and 5 bases at J; junction bases unmatched: 3. Germline-derived CDR1 and CDR2 are LNHDA and SQIVND (reference sequence). The CDR3 nucleotides read TGTGCCAGTAGTATCCGGGACAGGGGAACTGAAGCTTTCTTT. Translated, it gives CASSIRDRGTEAFF.

This chain links TRBV2 with TRBJ2-2; possibly TRBD2 for D (7 bases). With 6 bases removed from V and 4 bases from J, the gap between germline ends came to 15 bases. The CDR3 has 15 residues. The germline V gene has CDR1 SNHLY and CDR2 FYNNEI. The CDR3 nucleotides read TGTGCCAGCAGCGCGAATAGGGGGGGCACCGGGGAGCTGTTTTTT. This codes for CASSANRGGTGELFF.

The gene calls are TRBV19 and TRBJ2-1; 11 bases fit TRBD2. V was clipped by 3 bases and J by 7 bases; unmatched bases: 11. CDR3 length: 17 amino acids. Germline V gene data show CDR1 as LNHDA and CDR2 as SQIVND (reference sequence). CDR3 amino acids: CASSIPSGRPSWNEQFF. Here the CDR3 DNA reads TGTGCCAGTAGTATCCCTAGCGGGAGGCCGTCGTGGAATGAGCAGTTCTTC.

The chain couples TRBV2 to TRBJ1-2; 10 nucleotides match TRBD1. The J segment lost 4 bases and the V segment lost 8 bases, leaving 7 bases of the junction unmatched. The length of the CDR3 is 14 residues. Germline V gives CDR1 SNHLY, CDR2 FYNNEI. CDR3 amino acids: CASGGDRGFYGYTF. CDR3 DNA sequence: TGTGCCAGCGGAGGGGACAGGGGATTCTATGGCTACACCTTC.